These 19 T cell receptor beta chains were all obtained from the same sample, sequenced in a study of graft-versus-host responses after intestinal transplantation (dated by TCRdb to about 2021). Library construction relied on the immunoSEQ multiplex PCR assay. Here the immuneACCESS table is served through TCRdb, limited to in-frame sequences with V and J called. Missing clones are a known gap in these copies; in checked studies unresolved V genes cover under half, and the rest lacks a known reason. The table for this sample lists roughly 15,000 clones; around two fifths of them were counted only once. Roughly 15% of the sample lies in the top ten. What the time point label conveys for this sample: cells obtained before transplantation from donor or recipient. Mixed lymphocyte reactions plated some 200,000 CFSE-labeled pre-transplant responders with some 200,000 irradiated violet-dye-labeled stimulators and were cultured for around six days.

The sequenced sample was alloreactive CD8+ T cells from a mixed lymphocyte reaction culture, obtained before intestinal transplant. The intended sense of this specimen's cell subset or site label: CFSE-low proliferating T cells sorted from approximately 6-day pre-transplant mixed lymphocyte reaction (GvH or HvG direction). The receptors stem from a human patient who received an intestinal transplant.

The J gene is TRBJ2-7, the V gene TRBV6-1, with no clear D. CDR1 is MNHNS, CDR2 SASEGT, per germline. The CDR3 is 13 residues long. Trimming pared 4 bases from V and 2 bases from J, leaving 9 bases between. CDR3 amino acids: CASSVRRPYEQYF. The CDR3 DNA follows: TGTGCCAGCAGTGTCAGGCGACCCTACGAGCAGTACTTC.

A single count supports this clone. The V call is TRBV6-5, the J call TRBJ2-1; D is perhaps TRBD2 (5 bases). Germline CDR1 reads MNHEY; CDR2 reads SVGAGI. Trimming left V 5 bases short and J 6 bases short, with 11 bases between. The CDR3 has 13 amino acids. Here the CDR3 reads CASSLGLLNEQFF. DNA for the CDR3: TGTGCCAGCAGTCTCGGACTTCTCAATGAGCAGTTCTTC.

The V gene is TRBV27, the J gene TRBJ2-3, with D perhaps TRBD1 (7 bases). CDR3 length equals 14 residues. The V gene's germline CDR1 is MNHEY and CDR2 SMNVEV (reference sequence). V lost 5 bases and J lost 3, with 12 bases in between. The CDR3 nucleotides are TGTGCCAGCAGTGGCGCAGGGGGGACAGATACGCAGTATTTT. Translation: CASSGAGGTDTQYF.

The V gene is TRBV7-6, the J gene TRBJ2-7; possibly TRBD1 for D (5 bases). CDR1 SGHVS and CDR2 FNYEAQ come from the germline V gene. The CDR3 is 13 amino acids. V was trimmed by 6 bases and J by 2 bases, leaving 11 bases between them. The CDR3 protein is CASSPQETYEQYF. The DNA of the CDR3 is TGTGCCAGCAGTCCACAGGAGACCTACGAGCAGTACTTC.

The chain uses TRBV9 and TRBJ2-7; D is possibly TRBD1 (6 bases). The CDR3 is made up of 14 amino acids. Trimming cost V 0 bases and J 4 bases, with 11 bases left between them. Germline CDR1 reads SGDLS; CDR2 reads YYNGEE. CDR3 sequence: CASSVGGQGYEQYF. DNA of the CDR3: TGTGCCAGCAGCGTAGGGGGCCAGGGGTACGAGCAGTACTTC.

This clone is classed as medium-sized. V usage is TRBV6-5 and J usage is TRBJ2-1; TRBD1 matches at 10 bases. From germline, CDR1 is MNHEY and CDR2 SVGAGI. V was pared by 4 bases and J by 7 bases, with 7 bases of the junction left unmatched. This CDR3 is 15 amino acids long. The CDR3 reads CASSSGQGTGNEQFF. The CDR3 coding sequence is TGTGCCAGCAGTTCGGGACAGGGGACAGGGAATGAGCAGTTCTTC.

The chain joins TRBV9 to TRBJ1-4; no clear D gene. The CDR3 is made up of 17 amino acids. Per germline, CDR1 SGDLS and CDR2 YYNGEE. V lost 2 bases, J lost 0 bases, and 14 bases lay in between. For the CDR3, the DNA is TGTGCCAGCAGCGTGAGTTGGGGAGACGCAACTAATGAAAAACTGTTTTTT. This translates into CASSVSWGDATNEKLFF.

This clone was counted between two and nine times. CDR3 nucleotides: TGTGCCAGCAGTTTTAGCGGGGGGGCCGGGGAGCTGTTTTTT. Amino acids: CASSFSGGAGELFF. The J gene is TRBJ2-2, the V gene TRBV6-6; TRBD2 matches 11 bases. V was pared by 4 bases and J by 6 bases, with 1 base of the junction left unmatched. The CDR3 consists of 14 residues. Per the germline V gene, CDR1 is MNHNY and CDR2 is SVGAGI (reference sequence).

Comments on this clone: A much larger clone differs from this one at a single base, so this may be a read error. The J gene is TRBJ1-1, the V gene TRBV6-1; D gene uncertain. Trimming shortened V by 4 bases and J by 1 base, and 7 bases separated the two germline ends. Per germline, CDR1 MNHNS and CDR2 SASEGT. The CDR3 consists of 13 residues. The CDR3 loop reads CASSAPGNTEAFF. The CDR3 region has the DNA TGTGCCAGCAGTGCCCCAGGGAACACTGAAGCTTTCTTT.

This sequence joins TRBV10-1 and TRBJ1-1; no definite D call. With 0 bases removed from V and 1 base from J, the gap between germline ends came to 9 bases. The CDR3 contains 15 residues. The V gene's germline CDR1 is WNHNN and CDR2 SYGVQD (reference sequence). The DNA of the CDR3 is TGCGCCAGCAGTGAGTCACTGGGAGCGAACACTGAAGCTTTCTTT. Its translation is CASSESLGANTEAFF.

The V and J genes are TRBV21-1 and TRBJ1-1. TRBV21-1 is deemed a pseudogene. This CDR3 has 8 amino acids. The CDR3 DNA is TGTGCCAGGAGTGAAGCTTTCTTT. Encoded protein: CARSEAFF.

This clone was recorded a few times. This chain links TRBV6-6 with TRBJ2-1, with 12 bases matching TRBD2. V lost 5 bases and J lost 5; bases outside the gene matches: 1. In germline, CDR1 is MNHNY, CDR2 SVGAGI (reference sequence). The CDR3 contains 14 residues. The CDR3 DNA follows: TGTGCCAGCAGTCTAGCGGGAGGGAACAATGAGCAGTTCTTC. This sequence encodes CASSLAGGNNEQFF.

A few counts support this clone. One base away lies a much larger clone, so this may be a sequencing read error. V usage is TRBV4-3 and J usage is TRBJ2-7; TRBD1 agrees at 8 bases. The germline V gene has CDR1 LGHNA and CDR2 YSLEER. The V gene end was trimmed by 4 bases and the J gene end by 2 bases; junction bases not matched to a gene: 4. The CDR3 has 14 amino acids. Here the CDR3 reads CASSPRDRTYEQYF. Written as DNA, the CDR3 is TGCGCCAGCAGCCCCCGGGACAGGACCTACGAGCAGTACTTC.

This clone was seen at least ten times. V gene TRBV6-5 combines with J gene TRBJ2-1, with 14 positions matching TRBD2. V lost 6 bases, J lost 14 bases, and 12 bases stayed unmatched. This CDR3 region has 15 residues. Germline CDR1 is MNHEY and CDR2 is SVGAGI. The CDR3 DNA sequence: TGTGCCAGCAGCCTGACTAGCGGGGGGGGTAGCCGAGAGTTCTTC. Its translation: CASSLTSGGGSREFF.

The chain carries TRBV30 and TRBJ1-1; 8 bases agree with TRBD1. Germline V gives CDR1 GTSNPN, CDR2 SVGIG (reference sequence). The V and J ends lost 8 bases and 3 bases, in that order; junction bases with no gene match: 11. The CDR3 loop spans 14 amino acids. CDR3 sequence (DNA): TGTGCCAGCACAGGGGGGCCGATTCACACTGAAGCTTTCTTT. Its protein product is CASTGGPIHTEAFF.

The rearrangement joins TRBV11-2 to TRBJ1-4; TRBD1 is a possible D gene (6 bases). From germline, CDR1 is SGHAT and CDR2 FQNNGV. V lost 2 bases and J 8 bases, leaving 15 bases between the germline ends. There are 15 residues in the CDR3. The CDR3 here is CASSLRADRGEKLFF. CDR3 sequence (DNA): TGTGCCAGCAGCTTACGGGCGGACAGAGGCGAAAAACTGTTTTTT.

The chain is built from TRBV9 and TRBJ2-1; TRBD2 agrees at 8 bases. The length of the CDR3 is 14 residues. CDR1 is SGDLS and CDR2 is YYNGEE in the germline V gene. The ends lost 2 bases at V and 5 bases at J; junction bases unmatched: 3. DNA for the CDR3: TGTGCCAGCAGCGTTAGCGGGAACGACAATGAGCAGTTCTTC. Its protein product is CASSVSGNDNEQFF.

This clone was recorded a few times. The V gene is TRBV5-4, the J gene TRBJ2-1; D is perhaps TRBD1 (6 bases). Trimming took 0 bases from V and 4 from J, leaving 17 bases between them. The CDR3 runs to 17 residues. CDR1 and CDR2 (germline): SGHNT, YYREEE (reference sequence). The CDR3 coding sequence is TGTGCCAGCAGCTTGGTTTCGCCAGGGGCTAGGTACAATGAGCAGTTCTTC. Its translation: CASSLVSPGARYNEQFF.

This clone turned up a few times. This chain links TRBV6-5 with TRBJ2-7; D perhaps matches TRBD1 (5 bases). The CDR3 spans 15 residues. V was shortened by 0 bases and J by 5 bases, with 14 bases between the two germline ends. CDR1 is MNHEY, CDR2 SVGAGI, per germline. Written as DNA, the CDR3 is TGTGCCAGCAGTTACTCCCAGGGAAGTCTGAACGAGCAGTACTTC. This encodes CASSYSQGSLNEQYF.